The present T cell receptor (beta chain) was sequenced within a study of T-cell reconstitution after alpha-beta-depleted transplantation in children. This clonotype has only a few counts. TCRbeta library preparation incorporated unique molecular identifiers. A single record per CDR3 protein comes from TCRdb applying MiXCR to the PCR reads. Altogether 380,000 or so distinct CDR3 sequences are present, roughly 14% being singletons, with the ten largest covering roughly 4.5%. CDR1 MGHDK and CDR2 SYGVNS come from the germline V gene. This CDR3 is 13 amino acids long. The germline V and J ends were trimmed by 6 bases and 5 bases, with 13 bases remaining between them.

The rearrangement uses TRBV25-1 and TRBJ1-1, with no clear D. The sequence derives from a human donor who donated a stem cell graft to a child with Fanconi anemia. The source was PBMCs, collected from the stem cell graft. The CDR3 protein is CASSHGGMTEAFF. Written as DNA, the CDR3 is TGTGCCAGCAGCCATGGAGGGATGACTGAAGCTTTCTTT.